The next 19 T cell receptor beta chains were all read from a single sample in a study of T cell changes during pregnancy in multiple sclerosis. Clones were sequenced by immunoSEQ multiplex PCR, and TCRdb holds only the in-frame ones, with some missing. This sample yields around 95,000 clones, of which about 90% are seen a single time; 1.5% to 2.5% belongs to the top ten. Sequencing used peripheral blood, obtained after pregnancy. The receptors come from a female donor with multiple sclerosis, enrolled in a pregnancy study.

The chain couples TRBV30 to TRBJ1-6; D may be TRBD1 (5 bases). The CDR3 contains 15 residues. The ends were cut back, 0 bases at V and 10 bases at J, with 16 bases in the middle. Germline-derived CDR1 and CDR2 are GTSNPN and SVGIG (reference sequence). The DNA for the CDR3 is TGTGCCTGGAGTGTACTTCCGGCGGGGGACTCACCCCTCCACTTT. Its translation is CAWSVLPAGDSPLHF. The variable domain in full, completed from reference TRBV30 and TRBJ1-6, reads SQTIHQWPATLVQPVGSPLSLECTVEGTSNPNLYWYRQAAGRGLQLLFYSVGIGQISSEVPQNLSASRPQDRQFILSSKKLLLSDSGFYLCAWSVLPAGDSPLHFGNGTRLTVT.

On this clone: A junction boundary mismatches the germline segment, possibly from a read error. The V call is TRBV6-5, the J call TRBJ2-1, with 8 positions matching TRBD2. The CDR3 has 16 amino acids. Per the germline V gene, CDR1 is MNHEY and CDR2 is SVGAGI. The CDR3 is CASSNSGTSSYNEQFF. CDR3 sequence (DNA): TGTGCCAGCAGTAACTCCGGGACTAGCTCCTACAATGAGCAGTTCTTC.

With regard to this clone: Other DNA sequences within the sample encode an identical CDR3. The chain is built from TRBV18 and TRBJ2-7; TRBD1 is a possible D gene (6 bases). The CDR3 length is 16 residues. The V and J ends lost 0 bases and 0 bases respectively, with 12 bases between them. Germline lookup yields CDR1 KGHSH and CDR2 LQKENI. This CDR3 reads CASSPPTGLSSYEQYF. The CDR3 coding sequence is TGTGCCAGCTCACCACCCACAGGGCTGAGCTCCTACGAGCAGTACTTC.

This rearrangement joins TRBV7-9 to TRBJ1-6; 7 nucleotides line up with TRBD1. Trimming cost V 6 bases and J 9 bases; bases outside gene matches: 5. The CDR3 contains 13 residues. The germline CDR1 and CDR2 sequences are SEHNR and FQNEAQ (reference sequence). CDR3 bases: TGTGCCAGCAGTTCACAGGGGTTTTCACCCCTCCACTTT. This sequence encodes CASSSQGFSPLHF. The full variable domain, its missing parts supplied by reference TRBV7-9 and TRBJ1-6, is DTGVSQNPRHKITKRGQNVTFRCDPISEHNRLYWYRQTLGQGPEFLTYFQNEAQLEKSRLLSDRFSAERPKGSFSTLEIQRTEQGDSAMYLCASSSQGFSPLHFGNGTRLTVT.

The chain uses TRBV7-9 and TRBJ2-2; a weak D match, TRBD2 (6 bases). CDR3 size: 12 residues. In germline, CDR1 is SEHNR, CDR2 FQNEAQ (reference sequence). V lost 6 bases to trimming and J lost 7 bases, with 9 bases between them. The CDR3 protein is CASRISGGELFF. The CDR3 bases are TGTGCCAGCAGGATTAGCGGCGGGGAGCTGTTTTTT.

The rearrangement uses TRBV7-9 and TRBJ1-1; no clear D. Germline V CDR1 and CDR2: SEHNR, FQNEAQ (reference sequence). V dropped 7 bases and J dropped 7 bases, with 16 bases sitting between them. The CDR3 covers 13 residues. CDR3 region: CASTPPGVLEAFF. The CDR3 DNA sequence: TGTGCCAGCACCCCACCGGGAGTTCTTGAAGCTTTCTTT.

This sequence joins TRBV20-1 and TRBJ2-7; D unclear. Trimming cost V 1 base and J 2 bases, with 3 bases left between them. The CDR3 contains 11 residues. CDR1 and CDR2 from the germline V gene are DFQATT and SNEGSKA (reference sequence). The CDR3 DNA follows: TGCAGTGCTAGAGGAGCCTACGAGCAGTACTTC. Its translation: CSARGAYEQYF.

The V call is TRBV7-8, the J call TRBJ1-5; D is ambiguous. Looked up from germline, CDR1 is SGHVS and CDR2 is FQNEAQ. The CDR3 is made up of 16 amino acids. The germline V and J ends were trimmed by 4 bases and 0 bases, with 13 bases remaining between them. The CDR3 nucleotides are TGTGCCAGCAGCTCCGCCCGGGTCTATAGCAATCAGCCCCAGCATTTT. Its translation is CASSSARVYSNQPQHF. Filled out from reference TRBV7-8 and TRBJ1-5, the complete variable domain reads GAGVSQSPRYKVAKRGQDVALRCDPISGHVSLFWYQQALGQGPEFLTYFQNEAQLDKSGLPSDRFFAERPEGSVSTLKIQRTQQEDSAVYLCASSSARVYSNQPQHFGDGTRLSIL.

This clone was detected once. This chain joins TRBV9 and TRBJ1-5, with 7 bases that match TRBD1. The CDR3 runs to 16 residues. Germline V lookup: CDR1 SGDLS, CDR2 YYNGEE. V dropped 4 bases and J dropped 4; count of bases not matched to a gene: 11. CDR3 nucleotides: TGTGCCAGCAGCCCAGGGGGGCAGGTGGGGAATCAGCCCCAGCATTTT. It translates to CASSPGGQVGNQPQHF. Using reference TRBV9 and TRBJ1-5 for the parts outside the CDR3, the full variable domain is DSGVTQTPKHLITATGQRVTLRCSPRSGDLSVYWYQQSLDQGLQFLIQYYNGEERAKGNILERFSAQQFPDLHSELNLSSLELGDSALYFCASSPGGQVGNQPQHFGDGTRLSIL.

This CDR3 reads CAIASGSLGSYNEQFF. The CDR3 DNA sequence: TGTGCCATCGCTAGCGGTTCCTTGGGCTCCTACAATGAGCAGTTCTTC. The gene calls are TRBV10-3 and TRBJ2-1; 7 nucleotides line up with TRBD2. V gave up 8 bases and J gave up 0 bases; unmatched junction bases: 10. The CDR3 has 16 residues. Germline V gives CDR1 ENHRY, CDR2 SYGVKD.

The chain couples TRBV19 to TRBJ1-6, with a weak D call TRBD1 (5 bases). V lost 6 bases and J 6 bases, leaving 15 bases between the germline ends. CDR3 length equals 15 residues. Germline V gene sequence: CDR1 LNHDA, CDR2 SQIVND (reference sequence). In DNA form, the CDR3 reads TGTGCCAGTAGCAAGGGACTTCCTGGTAATTCACCCCTCCACTTT. It codes for CASSKGLPGNSPLHF.

CDR3 region: CASSQDVAGETQYF. The CDR3 region has the DNA TGCGCCAGCAGCCAAGATGTAGCGGGGGAGACCCAGTACTTC. This rearrangement joins TRBV4-3 to TRBJ2-5, with 8 bases identical to TRBD2. This CDR3 contains 14 residues. CDR1 is LGHNA, CDR2 YSLEER, per germline. V lost 0 bases, J lost 5 bases, and 2 bases stayed unmatched.

The chain employs TRBV4-2 and TRBJ2-1; the D gene is possibly TRBD2 (7 bases). Per germline, CDR1 LGHNA and CDR2 YNFKEQ. V lost 0 bases and J 8 bases, leaving 26 bases between the germline ends. CDR3 length: 19 residues. CDR3 protein: CASSQDGILRTRGLDEQFF. As DNA, the CDR3 is TGTGCCAGCAGCCAAGACGGGATACTTCGGACTAGGGGGTTGGATGAGCAGTTCTTC.

The gene calls are TRBV7-2 and TRBJ1-2; 7 positions match TRBD1. Germline V gives CDR1 SGHTA, CDR2 FQGNSA. The CDR3 totals 15 residues. V was clipped by 5 bases and J by 4 bases; unmatched bases: 10. DNA for the CDR3: TGTGCCAGCAGCCCTCGACAGGGAACCTCCTATGGCTACACCTTC. This encodes CASSPRQGTSYGYTF.

The chain employs TRBV10-1 and TRBJ1-5, with D maybe TRBD1 (5 bases). Looked up from germline, CDR1 is WNHNN and CDR2 is SYGVQD (reference sequence). The V end lost 7 bases, the J end lost 0 bases, and 16 bases lay between the germline ends. The CDR3 has 16 amino acids. The CDR3 coding sequence is TGCGCCAGCACCCGTCGACAGTTTTATAGCAATCAGCCCCAGCATTTT. This encodes CASTRRQFYSNQPQHF.

This chain links TRBV29-1 with TRBJ2-3, with 11 positions matching TRBD2. The CDR3 consists of 15 residues. V lost 6 bases and J lost 2; bases outside the gene matches: 7. Per germline, CDR1 SQVTM and CDR2 ANQGSEA. The CDR3 here is CSVIGTSGSTDTQYF. The CDR3, as DNA: TGCAGCGTGATAGGGACTAGCGGATCCACAGATACGCAGTATTTT.

This chain links TRBV25-1 with TRBJ2-2; D gene uncertain. V lost 4 bases and J lost 1, with 4 bases in between. In germline, CDR1 is MGHDK, CDR2 SYGVNS. CDR3 length: 13 amino acids. The CDR3 loop reads CASSVQNTGELFF. CDR3 DNA sequence: TGTGCCAGCAGTGTCCAGAACACCGGGGAGCTGTTTTTT.

V is TRBV28 and J is TRBJ1-5; unclear D gene. The CDR3 consists of 15 residues. Looked up from germline, CDR1 is MDHEN and CDR2 is SYDVKM. Trimming stripped 2 bases from V and 4 bases from J, with 12 bases between. CDR3 nucleotide sequence: TGTGCCAGCAGTTTAACGGGAGGTGGTAATCAGCCCCAGCATTTT. Protein: CASSLTGGGNQPQHF.

This rearrangement joins TRBV27 to TRBJ1-6; D gene unclear. The V gene's germline CDR1 is MNHEY and CDR2 SMNVEV (reference sequence). V gave up 5 bases and J gave up 4 bases, with 9 bases separating them. This CDR3 region has 14 residues. CDR3: CASSLDGYNSPLHF. The CDR3 DNA is TGTGCCAGCAGTCTAGACGGGTATAATTCACCCCTCCACTTT.